This T cell receptor (beta chain) was identified during a study of CD8 T cells in Susac syndrome. Notes on the study in general: The study recognized that its TCR sequencing and HLA analysis covered a relatively small number of individuals.

Turning to this clonotype: Its antigen is currently unknown.

While CD8+ and CD4+ T cells were isolated negatively, TEMRA cells were enriched by FACS. This CDR3 is 15 amino acids long. Germline V gives CDR1 SGHNT, CDR2 YYREEE (reference sequence). V was clipped by 3 bases and J by 2 bases; unmatched bases: 1. Random hexamers served to reverse transcribe about 0.5 to 1 ug RNA. TCRdb reanalysed the immunoSEQ multiplex PCR reads using MiXCR and keeps one entry per CDR3 protein. This table holds approximately 150,000 distinct CDR3 sequences, about 92% found once. Sequencing used CD4+ T cells from PBMCs. The genes are TRBV5-4 and TRBJ2-5, with 13 positions matching TRBD2. The TCR sequence derives from a human donor in good health. The DNA of the CDR3 is TGTGCCAGCAGCTGGACTAGCGGGGGTCAAGAGACCCAGTACTTC. This encodes CASSWTSGGQETQYF.